One sample yielded the 19 T cell receptor beta chains listed below, sequenced in a study of CD8 T cells in Susac syndrome. After extraction with the RNeasy kit, 0.5 to 1 ug of the RNA was reverse transcribed using random hexamers. In TCRdb, the immunoSEQ multiplex PCR reads were re-called with MiXCR into one record per CDR3 protein. The sample carries 250,000 to 300,000 distinct CDR3 sequences, about 85% recorded once. The specimen sequenced was CD8+ T cells from PBMCs. These receptors originate from a human donor with multiple sclerosis.

The chain links TRBV27 to TRBJ2-2; D not resolved. This CDR3 has 12 amino acids. CDR1 and CDR2 from the germline V gene are MNHEY and SMNVEV (reference sequence). V was trimmed by 2 bases and J by 8 bases, leaving 6 bases between them. The CDR3 spells CASSLLAGELFF. CDR3 bases: TGTGCCAGCAGTTTACTCGCTGGGGAGCTGTTTTTT.

In its sample, this clonotype was seen once. The genes are TRBV27 and TRBJ1-1; D call uncertain. Per germline, CDR1 MNHEY and CDR2 SMNVEV (reference sequence). The CDR3 extends over 15 amino acids. V was trimmed by 5 bases and J by 0 bases, leaving 13 bases between them. The CDR3 DNA reads as TGTGCCAGCAGTACTCCGGACGGACTGAACACTGAAGCTTTCTTT. Protein product: CASSTPDGLNTEAFF.

Concerning this clonotype: An end of the junction does not agree with germline; a read error may underlie this. The V and J genes are TRBV6-1 and TRBJ1-4; unclear D gene. Looked up from germline, CDR1 is MNHNS and CDR2 is SASEGT. This CDR3 is built from 14 residues. The CDR3 nucleotides are TGTGCCAGCGGTGAGGTTCCGGCAAGTGAAAAACTGTTTTTT. This gives the protein CASGEVPASEKLFF.

This clonotype showed up just once. The genes are TRBV7-9 and TRBJ1-4; D may be TRBD1 (6 bases). V lost 6 bases and J 7 bases, leaving 12 bases between the germline ends. There are 13 residues in the CDR3. Germline-derived CDR1 and CDR2 are SEHNR and FQNEAQ (reference sequence). The CDR3 nucleotides read TGTGCCAGCAGGAGGGACACACGTGAAAAACTGTTTTTT. Its protein product is CASRRDTREKLFF.

This rearrangement joins TRBV2 to TRBJ1-2; 8 bases agree with TRBD1. V dropped 10 bases and J dropped 1; count of bases not matched to a gene: 8. Germline loops: CDR1 SNHLY, CDR2 FYNNEI. The CDR3 runs to 14 residues. This chain's CDR3 is CATLTGGDNYGYTF. DNA of the CDR3: TGTGCCACCCTTACAGGGGGTGATAACTATGGCTACACCTTC.

This sequence joins TRBV9 and TRBJ2-3; 7 bases align to TRBD2. The CDR3 is 15 amino acids. The germline V gene has CDR1 SGDLS and CDR2 YYNGEE. The V and J ends lost 1 base and 0 bases, in that order; junction bases with no gene match: 2. In DNA, the CDR3 is TGTGCCAGCAGCGTAAATAGCGGGAGCACAGATACGCAGTATTTT. This encodes CASSVNSGSTDTQYF.

This chain connects TRBV20-1 to TRBJ2-1; D may be TRBD1 (6 bases). The germline CDR1 and CDR2 sequences are DFQATT and SNEGSKA (reference sequence). This CDR3 is 15 amino acids long. Trimming stripped 6 bases from V and 2 bases from J, with 17 bases between. As DNA, the CDR3 is TGCAGTGCCCCCGATCCGGGACAACCCTACAATGAGCAGTTCTTC. Translating gives CSAPDPGQPYNEQFF.

This clonotype was picked up one time. The rearrangement joins TRBV20-1 to TRBJ2-3; 7 bases agree with TRBD1. The CDR3 sequence is 15 residues long. J gave up 6 bases and V 2 bases, and 11 bases lay outside the gene matches. The germline V gene encodes CDR1 DFQATT and CDR2 SNEGSKA (reference sequence). The CDR3 protein is CSARQLGQTMDTQYF. The CDR3 DNA reads as TGCAGTGCTAGACAATTGGGACAGACGATGGATACGCAGTATTTT.

V and J are TRBV27 and TRBJ2-3; TRBD2 matches 12 bases. Per the germline V gene, CDR1 is MNHEY and CDR2 is SMNVEV (reference sequence). This CDR3 region has 16 residues. V shed 5 bases, J shed 4 bases, and the junction held 7 bases outside the gene matches. The CDR3 region has the DNA TGTGCCAGCAGTCTACTAGCGGGAGGTGTTTCAGATACGCAGTATTTT. Translation: CASSLLAGGVSDTQYF.

Written as DNA, the CDR3 is TGCGCCAGCAGCTTGGGGGAATCCGGAGGTCTCTCCAATCAGCCCCAGCATTTT. It encodes CASSLGESGGLSNQPQHF. The chain uses TRBV5-1 and TRBJ1-5, with no clear D. V was shortened by 0 bases and J by 3 bases, with 19 bases between the two germline ends. CDR1 is SGHRS and CDR2 is YFSETQ in the germline V gene. The CDR3 sequence is 18 residues long.

The genes are TRBV6-5 and TRBJ2-1, with 9 bases matching TRBD2. This CDR3 is 16 amino acids long. Looked up from germline, CDR1 is MNHEY and CDR2 is SVGAGI. J lost 5 bases, V lost 2 bases, and 7 bases had no gene match. The CDR3 reads CASSYRRGRANNEQFF. The CDR3 DNA reads TGTGCCAGCAGTTACCGTCGCGGGAGGGCCAACAATGAGCAGTTCTTC.

This clonotype has more than one count but fewer than ten. The chain links TRBV6-5 to TRBJ2-3, with no clear D. V shed 0 bases and J shed 2 bases, with 18 bases lying between them. From germline, CDR1 is MNHEY and CDR2 SVGAGI. The CDR3 is made up of 18 amino acids. CDR3 bases: TGTGCCAGCAGTTACTCGGCAGAAGGCCCCTGGTCCACAGATACGCAGTATTTT. Translating it yields CASSYSAEGPWSTDTQYF.

The V gene is TRBV28, the J gene TRBJ1-6; D unclear. The CDR3 runs to 13 residues. V shed 2 bases and J shed 8 bases, with 7 bases lying between them. Germline loops: CDR1 MDHEN, CDR2 SYDVKM. The CDR3 region has the DNA TGTGCCAGCAGTTTACAGGAGTATTCACCCCTCCACTTT. It codes for CASSLQEYSPLHF. The variable domain in full, completed from reference TRBV28 and TRBJ1-6, reads DVKVTQSSRYLVKRTGEKVFLECVQDMDHENMFWYRQDPGLGLRLIYFSYDVKMKEKGDIPEGYSVSREKKERFSLILESASTNQTSMYLCASSLQEYSPLHFGNGTRLTVT.

The chain has TRBV28 and TRBJ2-1; D not certain. CDR1 and CDR2 (germline): MDHEN, SYDVKM. Trimming removed 3 bases from V and 5 bases from J, with 8 bases in between. The CDR3 spans 13 residues. This CDR3 reads CASSFDFHNEQFF. In nucleotides, the CDR3 is TGTGCCAGCAGTTTTGATTTCCACAATGAGCAGTTCTTC.

J is TRBJ2-2 and V is TRBV27; 8 nucleotides align to TRBD2. Trimming cost V 0 bases and J 1 base; bases outside gene matches: 1. The CDR3 length is 16 residues. Germline values: CDR1 MNHEY, CDR2 SMNVEV (reference sequence). Written as DNA, the CDR3 is TGTGCCAGCAGTTTATCTAGCGGGATGAACACCGGGGAGCTGTTTTTT. Its protein product is CASSLSSGMNTGELFF.

This chain links TRBV11-2 with TRBJ2-1, with D hard to call. The CDR3 loop spans 18 amino acids. V gave up 2 bases and J gave up 0 bases, with 17 bases separating them. Germline V gives CDR1 SGHAT, CDR2 FQNNGV. The CDR3 region has the DNA TGTGCCAGCAGCTTAATAAGGACCCCCACGAGCTCCTACAATGAGCAGTTCTTC. This codes for CASSLIRTPTSSYNEQFF.

The rearrangement links TRBV4-1 to TRBJ2-1; possibly TRBD2 for D (6 bases). CDR1 is MGHRA, CDR2 YSYEKL, per germline. V lost 0 bases, J lost 6 bases, and 9 bases lay in between. CDR3 length equals 14 residues. CDR3 nucleotide sequence: TGCGCCAGCAGCCAAGAGCCCGGGGGCAATGAGCAGTTCTTC. Encoded protein: CASSQEPGGNEQFF.

J is TRBJ1-3 and V is TRBV9; 8 nucleotides line up with TRBD1. Trimming took 3 bases from V and 3 from J; bases not matched to a gene: 2. The CDR3 consists of 14 residues. Germline values: CDR1 SGDLS, CDR2 YYNGEE. CDR3 amino acids: CASSAGGFGNTIYF. CDR3 in DNA: TGTGCCAGCAGCGCAGGGGGCTTTGGAAACACCATATATTTT.

V usage is TRBV20-1 and J usage is TRBJ2-7; TRBD2 agrees at 7 bases. Germline CDR1 DFQATT, CDR2 SNEGSKA (reference sequence). The CDR3 has 14 residues. The ends lost 0 bases at V and 7 bases at J; junction bases unmatched: 9. The DNA of the CDR3 is TGCAGTGCTAGAGAATCGACTGGGAGGGTAGAGCAGTACTTC. Its translation is CSARESTGRVEQYF.